The 9 T cell receptor beta chains given below trace back to one sample, sequenced in a study of metastatic and nonmetastatic thyroid tumors. Using MiXCR, TCRdb reanalyzed the PCR reads. The sample contains about 33,000 clones, approximately 17% of which appear only once. All patients were untreated before thyroid surgery. Sequenced material: blood. The receptors derive from a female donor with papillary thyroid cancer or a benign thyroid nodule (not recorded which). Some clones in this sample may be carry-over from other donors' samples.

This clone was seen repeatedly, ten times or more. J is TRBJ2-7 and V is TRBV19; the D gene is possibly TRBD2 (6 bases). The germline V and J ends were trimmed by 5 bases and 3 bases, with 14 bases remaining between them. This CDR3 is 14 amino acids long. Germline CDR1 LNHDA, CDR2 SQIVND (reference sequence). The CDR3 spells CASSSQRAHYEQYF. CDR3 sequence (DNA): TGTGCCAGTAGTTCCCAGCGGGCCCACTACGAGCAGTACTTC.

The V call is TRBV5-1, the J call TRBJ2-2; D is ambiguous. Trimming shortened V by 0 bases and J by 0 bases, and 9 bases separated the two germline ends. The length of the CDR3 is 16 residues. Germline CDR1 reads SGHRS; CDR2 reads YFSETQ. The CDR3 loop is CASSLDASTNTGELFF. Written as DNA, the CDR3 is TGCGCCAGCAGCTTGGATGCGTCTACGAACACCGGGGAGCTGTTTTTT.

This clone was seen ten or more times. This rearrangement joins TRBV7-3 to TRBJ2-3; perhaps D is TRBD1 or TRBD2 (5 bases each). V was cut by 4 bases and J by 2 bases, with 7 bases left in between. The germline V gene encodes CDR1 SGHTA and CDR2 FQGTGA. CDR3 length equals 13 residues. The chain's CDR3 is CASSWGPTDTQYF. The CDR3 DNA is TGTGCCAGCAGCTGGGGACCCACAGATACGCAGTATTTT. The entire variable domain, with the rest obtained from reference TRBV7-3 and TRBJ2-3, is as follows: GAGVSQTPSNKVTEKGKYVELRCDPISGHTALYWYRQSLGQGPEFLIYFQGTGAADDSGLPNDRFFAVRPEGSVSTLKIQRTERGDSAVYLCASSWGPTDTQYFGPGTRLTVL.

This clone is medium-sized in the sample. The J gene is TRBJ2-7, the V gene TRBV10-1, with D hard to call. V lost 0 bases and J 0 bases, leaving 12 bases between the germline ends. CDR3 length: 16 residues. Germline lookup yields CDR1 WNHNN and CDR2 SYGVQD (reference sequence). DNA of the CDR3: TGCGCCAGCAGTGAGTCGAGGACGGAGAGCTCCTACGAGCAGTACTTC. This translates into CASSESRTESSYEQYF.

This clone was seen many times. The CDR3 protein is CASRGRTDTQYF. In DNA, the CDR3 is TGCGCCAGCAGGGGCAGGACAGATACGCAGTATTTT. This chain uses TRBV4-1 with TRBJ2-3; D is ambiguous. The V end was cut by 6 bases, the J end by 3 bases, with 7 bases between. From germline, CDR1 is MGHRA and CDR2 YSYEKL. The CDR3 is made up of 12 amino acids.

In its sample, this clone was seen a few times. This chain connects TRBV27 to TRBJ2-1, with 15 bases aligning to TRBD2. This CDR3 spans 18 amino acids. The germline V gene has CDR1 MNHEY and CDR2 SMNVEV (reference sequence). Trimming cost V 2 bases and J 9 bases; bases outside gene matches: 11. This CDR3 is CASSLPGLAGGPGCEQFF. The CDR3 nucleotides read TGTGCCAGCAGTTTACCCGGACTAGCGGGAGGGCCCGGGTGTGAGCAGTTCTTC.

This clone was detected many times. The chain carries TRBV20-1 and TRBJ1-1; no firm D call. This CDR3 has 13 amino acids. The ends were cut back, 5 bases at V and 5 bases at J, with 15 bases in the middle. From germline, CDR1 is DFQATT and CDR2 SNEGSKA (reference sequence). CDR3 bases: TGCAGTGCTTTGGAGGTGGGAGGGACTGAAGCTTTCTTT. The encoded protein is CSALEVGGTEAFF.

This clone is termed medium-sized (0.01 to 0.1%). The same CDR3 is also encoded by other DNA sequences in this sample. This chain uses TRBV6-1 with TRBJ2-7; unclear D gene. V lost 8 bases, J lost 0 bases, and 11 bases lay in between. The CDR3 covers 13 residues. Looked up from germline, CDR1 is MNHNS and CDR2 is SASEGT. The CDR3 DNA sequence: TGTGCCAGCGAACGGCCGGACTCCTACGAGCAGTACTTC. It encodes CASERPDSYEQYF.

In this sample, this clone turned up many times. The V gene is TRBV6-5, the J gene TRBJ1-4; a weak D match, TRBD1 (6 bases). The CDR3 length is 15 residues. Trimming stripped 2 bases from V and 2 bases from J, with 9 bases between. Germline V lookup: CDR1 MNHEY, CDR2 SVGAGI. CDR3 coding DNA: TGTGCCAGCAGTTACGGAGGGGGGACTAATGAAAAACTGTTTTTT. Its protein product is CASSYGGGTNEKLFF.